The clone carrying this T cell receptor (beta chain) was observed a few times. Its specificity is unknown. With 8 bases removed from V and 2 bases from J, the gap between germline ends came to 21 bases. The CDR3 totals 15 residues. Germline V gene sequence: CDR1 SQVTM, CDR2 ANQGSEA. This entry is derived from a study of early stage breast cancer tumors. Study observations and caveats: Compared with adjacent normal breast, tumors showed 2 to 2.5-fold denser, more clonal T cells.

TCRdb's copy holds only in-frame clones and misses some; the assay was immunoSEQ multiplex PCR. Of 35,000 to 45,000 clones detected, approximately 69% appear once; the ten largest clones hold about 7%. The sequence derives from a person aged 55 to 69 with breast cancer. Sequencing input: blood. The chain joins TRBV29-1 to TRBJ1-2, with D possibly matching TRBD1 (6 bases). This chain's CDR3 is CSYYHRDEVNYGYTF. DNA of the CDR3: TGCAGCTACTACCACAGGGATGAAGTCAACTATGGCTACACCTTC.